Below are 10 T cell receptor beta chains sequenced from a single sample in a study of blood T cells in healthy people across ages. A second 7 to 11 cycle PCR used barcoded and J-beta primers. TCRdb re-derived calls from the 5' RACE reads in MiXCR, one entry per CDR3 protein. The sample shows 1.5 million or so distinct CDR3 sequences, roughly 40% of them seen only once. The sequenced material came from blood. Receptors originate from a woman aged 18-29 years in good health.

V usage is TRBV2 and J usage is TRBJ2-1, with 8 nucleotides matching TRBD2. The closer fit of TRBJ2-7 to the DNA end suggests the J call may be wrong. Germline V CDR1 and CDR2: SNHLY, FYNNEI. This CDR3 region has 16 residues. The CDR3 DNA sequence: TGTGCCAGCAGTGAAAATGCTGGGACTAGAGTCTACGAGCAGTACTTC. This sequence encodes CASSENAGTRVYEQYF.

This clonotype came up a few times. The chain links TRBV6-5 to TRBJ2-3; D is unresolved. V was pared by 1 base and J by 6 bases, with 14 bases between. This CDR3 has 15 amino acids. Germline lookup yields CDR1 MNHEY and CDR2 SVGAGI. CDR3 DNA sequence: TGTGCCAGCAGTTACTTATCCCATGGAGCGGATACGCAGTATTTT. Amino acid sequence: CASSYLSHGADTQYF.

The chain employs TRBV6-5 and TRBJ2-2; 14 nucleotides line up with TRBD2. This CDR3 is 17 amino acids long. Trimming took 6 bases from V and 4 from J; bases not matched to a gene: 7. CDR1 and CDR2 (germline): MNHEY, SVGAGI. The CDR3 DNA reads TGTGCCAGCAGCCCTCTGGGGACTAGCGGGAGCACCGGGGAGCTGTTTTTT. Its protein is CASSPLGTSGSTGELFF.

This chain uses TRBV20-1 with TRBJ2-5; 12 bases line up with TRBD2. Losses at the gene ends were 3 bases for V and 5 bases for J; bases not matched to a gene: 4. The V gene's germline CDR1 is DFQATT and CDR2 SNEGSKA (reference sequence). CDR3 length: 14 amino acids. The CDR3 DNA sequence: TGCAGTGCTAGGACTAGCGGGAGAGGGGAGACCCAGTACTTC. Its protein is CSARTSGRGETQYF.

The rearrangement uses TRBV4-1 and TRBJ2-1; D unresolved. This CDR3 spans 17 amino acids. Germline V gene lookup returns CDR1 MGHRA and CDR2 YSYEKL. The V end was cut by 0 bases, the J end by 2 bases, with 14 bases between. CDR3 nucleotide sequence: TGCGCCAGCAGCCAAGATGGTCGGCAGAAACCCTACAATGAGCAGTTCTTC. Protein: CASSQDGRQKPYNEQFF.

This chain connects TRBV20-1 to TRBJ2-3; 7 bases line up with TRBD1. This CDR3 is built from 14 residues. Germline-derived CDR1 and CDR2 are DFQATT and SNEGSKA (reference sequence). V lost 5 bases to trimming and J lost 11 bases; unmatched junction nucleotides: 16. The CDR3, as DNA: TGCAGTGCTCCCCCCCCGGACAGGTCTCGTGGGCAGTATTTT. Its protein is CSAPPPDRSRGQYF.

The chain carries TRBV7-2 and TRBJ2-3, with D perhaps TRBD1 (5 bases). Germline V CDR1 and CDR2: SGHTA, FQGNSA. The CDR3 spans 16 residues. Trimming cost V 4 bases and J 0 bases, with 14 bases left between them. CDR3 in DNA: TGTGCCAGCAGCTCACAGGCCCCAAAGAGCACAGATACGCAGTATTTT. Amino acids: CASSSQAPKSTDTQYF.

The chain has TRBV18 and TRBJ1-5; 7 bases line up with TRBD1. CDR3 size: 16 residues. Trimming took 0 bases from V and 0 from J; bases not matched to a gene: 2. Germline-derived CDR1 and CDR2 are KGHSH and LQKENI. The CDR3: CASSPPGQSSNQPQHF. The CDR3 DNA is TGTGCCAGCTCACCACCGGGACAGAGTAGCAATCAGCCCCAGCATTTT.

The rearrangement uses TRBV6-1 and TRBJ2-1, with TRBD2 matching over 9 bases. Per the germline V gene, CDR1 is MNHNS and CDR2 is SASEGT. V was clipped by 6 bases and J by 4 bases; unmatched bases: 4. The CDR3 spans 14 residues. CDR3 DNA sequence: TGTGCCAGCAGGTCTAGCGGGGAGTACAATGAGCAGTTCTTC. This gives the protein CASRSSGEYNEQFF.

Remarks on this clonotype: An end of the junction does not agree with germline; a read error may underlie this. This chain uses TRBV6-1 with TRBJ2-1; tentatively, D is TRBD2 (5 bases). Germline CDR1 MNHNS, CDR2 SASEGT. There are 15 residues in the CDR3. CDR3 in DNA: TGTGCCCTCGTGAAAGCCGGAGGTTCCTACAATGGGCAGTTCTTC. The encoded protein is CALVKAGGSYNGQFF.